One T cell receptor (beta chain) is described in this entry. This sample is part of a study of blood T cell repertoires in COVID-19. Across the whole study: Donors in the United States, Italy and Spain gave samples during acute or convalescent COVID-19. The analysed material was cDNA or gDNA that came from T cells, B-cell-depleted T cells, or PBMCs.

Authors' data handling: Reference gene primer amplification yielded estimated nucleated cell counts. The assay was immunoSEQ multiplex PCR, and TCRdb's table has in-frame clones only and misses some. Clone size and the V and J calls come from that table; the DNA yielded D and trimming. The sample holds 25,000 to 35,000 clones, 65% to 70% seen once. The specimen sequenced was peripheral blood. This TCR derives from a human donor in a cohort sampled during active COVID-19.

The CDR3 DNA sequence: TGTGCCAGCAGACTGACAGGCGGAGACAATGAGCAGTTCTTC. Translated: CASRLTGGDNEQFF. This chain connects TRBV7-9 to TRBJ2-1; the D gene is possibly TRBD1 (6 bases). Germline CDR1 SEHNR, CDR2 FQNEAQ (reference sequence). The CDR3 extends over 14 amino acids. The ends were cut back, 6 bases at V and 5 bases at J, with 14 bases in the middle. Combining the CDR3 with reference TRBV7-9 and TRBJ2-1 gives the whole variable domain DTGVSQNPRHKITKRGQNVTFRCDPISEHNRLYWYRQTLGQGPEFLTYFQNEAQLEKSRLLSDRFSAERPKGSFSTLEIQRTEQGDSAMYLCASRLTGGDNEQFFGPGTRLTVL.